This TCR beta chain is from a study of cytomegalovirus exposure and HLA in healthy donors. Whole-study results and caveats: Later genetic work tied a missense DCLRE1C variant to beta-chain V and J trimming.

Primers: 60 Vbeta forward and 13 Jbeta reverse. Profiling relied on immunoSEQ multiplex PCR, and the TCRdb table lists in-frame clones only, not all of them. The sample has fewer than 250,000 clones, 65% to 80% seen once. Germline V gives CDR1 MRHNA, CDR2 SNTAGT. The CDR3 covers 14 residues. Trimming removed 4 bases at V and 3 bases at J, with 10 bases between. A remark on this clone: Its antigen is not known.

Sequences were obtained from PBMCs. The chain joins TRBV6-4 to TRBJ1-5; no clear D gene. This clonotype originated in a woman aged 40 to 50 in good health and CMV-seronegative. This chain's CDR3 is CASSVEGYNQPQHF. The CDR3 DNA follows: TGTGCCAGCAGTGTGGAGGGTTACAATCAGCCCCAGCATTTT.